These T cell receptor beta chains were read from a single sample in a study of beta chain features in type 1 diabetes. Assay: immunoSEQ multiplex PCR; the TCRdb copy retains only in-frame clones and omits some. The table includes about 340,000 clones, roughly 12% detected once. The material sequenced was naive CD4+ T cells from blood. Receptors were obtained from a woman younger than 35 with type 1 diabetes. The CDR3 runs from the conserved cysteine through the conserved F or W. D genes are given only for firm matches. Not all rows give a size; the values are once, few, many and, for expanded clones, a class.

D	size	J	V	DNA	CDR3
TRBD1	.	TRBJ1-1	TRBV7-9	TGTGCCAGCAGTACTAGACAGGGGTCTGAAGCTTTCTTT	CASSTRQGSEAFF
TRBD2	.	TRBJ2-7	TRBV7-9	TGTGCCAGCATACTAGCGGGAGGGGGGATCTACGAGCAGTACTTC	CASILAGGGIYEQYF
TRBD1	.	TRBJ1-2	TRBV14	TGTGCCAGCAGCCAACAGTTCCGGGGGACAGACCAGAACTATGGCTACACCTTC	CASSQQFRGTDQNYGYTF
.	.	TRBJ2-7	TRBV2	TGTGCCAGCAGTGAAGCGCGAGGCCTCGAGCAGTACTTC	CASSEARGLEQYF
.	few	TRBJ2-5	TRBV5-1	TGCGCCAGCAGCCAAGGACAGACTCAAGAGACCCAGTACTTC	CASSQGQTQETQYF
.	few	TRBJ1-2	TRBV11-2	TGTGCCAGCACCTCCGGGCCGATTAGGGGTAATGGCTACACCTTC	CASTSGPIRGNGYTF
.	.	TRBJ2-4	TRBV4-3	TGCGCCAGCAGCCAACCTCTCATGGCCGGGGCCAAAAACATTCAGTACTTC	CASSQPLMAGAKNIQYF
TRBD1	.	TRBJ2-4	TRBV4-1	TGCGCCAGCAGCCAAGGTGCCCGGGACAGAGGAAACATTCAGTACTTC	CASSQGARDRGNIQYF
TRBD1	few	TRBJ1-5	TRBV7-2	TGTGCCAGCAGCTCCGACAGGGGTAGACAGCCCCAGCATTTT	CASSSDRGRQPQHF
.	.	TRBJ1-5	TRBV5-5	TGTGCCAGCAGCTTGGAACGCGACAATCAGCCCCAGCATTTT	CASSLERDNQPQHF
TRBD2	few	TRBJ2-1	TRBV5-1	TGCGCCAGCAGCACCGGGACTAGCGGGAACAATGAGCAGTTCTTC	CASSTGTSGNNEQFF
.	few	TRBJ2-1	TRBV29-1	TGCAGCGCCGGGCGAGAAGACAGCCCCAATGAGCAGTTCTTC	CSAGREDSPNEQFF
.	.	TRBJ2-1	TRBV7-2	TGTGCCAGCAGCTTAGCGGGAAGTAGCGGCTACAATGAGCAGTTCTTC	CASSLAGSSGYNEQFF
.	.	TRBJ1-2	TRBV19	TGTGCCAGTTCCACGGGGAACCCTCCTTATGGCTACACCTTC	CASSTGNPPYGYTF
.	few	TRBJ1-2	TRBV18	TGTGCCAGCTCACCACCGTGGACAAGGGCGAAAGGCTACACCTTC	CASSPPWTRAKGYTF
.	few	TRBJ2-1	TRBV19	TGTGCCAGTAGAAGCGGAAGCTCCTACAATGAGCAGTTCTTC	CASRSGSSYNEQFF
.	few	TRBJ1-2	TRBV30	TGTGCCTGGAGTTCAACAGGGTTCTATGGCTACACCTTC	CAWSSTGFYGYTF
TRBD2	.	TRBJ2-2	TRBV4-1	TGCGCCAGCAGCCAAGAGGCGGGAGGCGTCACCGGGGAGCTGTTTTTT	CASSQEAGGVTGELFF
.	.	TRBJ2-7	TRBV7-8	TGTGCCAGCAGCCCGAGGACAGCCTACGAGCAGTACTTC	CASSPRTAYEQYF
.	few	TRBJ2-2	TRBV6-5	TGTGCCAGCAGTTACAGGAGGGCGAACACCGGGGAGCTGTTTTTT	CASSYRRANTGELFF
TRBD1	.	TRBJ2-1	TRBV18	TGTGCCAGCTCACCACGGTCTCAGGGACAGGGGGTGGATGAGCAGTTCTTC	CASSPRSQGQGVDEQFF
TRBD2	.	TRBJ2-5	TRBV6-1	TGTGCCAGCAGTGAAGGGACTAGCGGGCAAGAGACCCAGTACTTC	CASSEGTSGQETQYF
.	.	TRBJ2-1	TRBV18	TGTGCCAGCTCACCACGGGGAGACAGGCCCCTCGGTCGGCAGTTCTTC	CASSPRGDRPLGRQFF
.	.	TRBJ1-3	TRBV30	TGTGCCTGGAGTTTAGAAAACACCATATATTTT	CAWSLENTIYF
.	.	TRBJ1-3	TRBV9	TGTGCCAGCAGCGTAGGGCAGTTCTCTGGAAACACCATATATTTT	CASSVGQFSGNTIYF
TRBD1	.	TRBJ2-1	TRBV10-3	TGTGCCATCAGTGAGAGGCAGGGGGATAATGAGCAGTTCTTC	CAISERQGDNEQFF
.	.	TRBJ1-2	TRBV27	TGTGCCAGCCATCGGGGACCGGGGGGCTTTGGTAGGGTAGGCTACACCTTC	CASHRGPGGFGRVGYTF
TRBD2	few	TRBJ2-2	TRBV18	TGTGCCAGCTCACCATTTGCCAGCGGGAGTGGAACCGGGGAGCTGTTTTTT	CASSPFASGSGTGELFF
TRBD1	few	TRBJ1-1	TRBV5-1	TGCGCCAGCAGCCTGGACAGGGACACTGAAGCTTTCTTT	CASSLDRDTEAFF
TRBD2	.	TRBJ2-3	TRBV7-3	TGTGCCAGCAGCCCGGGACTAGTGGGCGATACGCAGTATTTT	CASSPGLVGDTQYF
.	few	TRBJ1-2	TRBV7-9	TGTGCCAGCAGCCCCGTAGCCAACTATGGCTACACCTTC	CASSPVANYGYTF
.	few	TRBJ1-5	TRBV30	TGTGCCTGGAGCCAACCCGAGGGGCCCCAGCATTTT	CAWSQPEGPQHF
.	few	TRBJ2-3	TRBV7-2	TGTGCCAGCAGCTTATACAGAGATACGCAGTATTTT	CASSLYRDTQYF
.	few	TRBJ2-3	TRBV29-1	TGCAGCGTTGACGGATACCGGGACTCGAGCACAGATACGCAGTATTTT	CSVDGYRDSSTDTQYF
TRBD2	.	TRBJ2-1	TRBV5-1	TGCGCCAGCAGCTATAGAGCGGGAGCACACAATGAGCAGTTCTTC	CASSYRAGAHNEQFF
.	few	TRBJ1-5	TRBV30	TGTGCCTGGAGCCAGAGGAGCAATCAGCCCCAGCATTTT	CAWSQRSNQPQHF
TRBD2	.	TRBJ2-1	TRBV18	TGTGCCAGCTCATCGCGGGAGGTTGCCTGGTCGGGGTACAATGAGCAGTTCTTC	CASSSREVAWSGYNEQFF